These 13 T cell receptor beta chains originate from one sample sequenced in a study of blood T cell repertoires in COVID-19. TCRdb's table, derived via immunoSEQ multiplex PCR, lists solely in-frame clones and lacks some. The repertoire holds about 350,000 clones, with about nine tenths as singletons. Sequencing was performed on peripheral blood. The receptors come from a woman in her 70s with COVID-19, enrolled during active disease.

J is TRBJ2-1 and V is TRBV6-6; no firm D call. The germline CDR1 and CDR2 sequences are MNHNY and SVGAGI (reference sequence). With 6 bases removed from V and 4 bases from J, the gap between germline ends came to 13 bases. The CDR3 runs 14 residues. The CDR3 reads CASSYDSKYNEQFF. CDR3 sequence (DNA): TGTGCCAGCAGCTACGACTCTAAATACAATGAGCAGTTCTTC.

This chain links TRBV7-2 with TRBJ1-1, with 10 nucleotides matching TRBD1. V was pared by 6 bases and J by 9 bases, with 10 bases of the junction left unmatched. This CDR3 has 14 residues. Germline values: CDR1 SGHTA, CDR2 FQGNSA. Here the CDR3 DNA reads TGTGCCAGCAGGGCCTCGGACAGGGGGAAGAAAGCTTTCTTT. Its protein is CASRASDRGKKAFF.

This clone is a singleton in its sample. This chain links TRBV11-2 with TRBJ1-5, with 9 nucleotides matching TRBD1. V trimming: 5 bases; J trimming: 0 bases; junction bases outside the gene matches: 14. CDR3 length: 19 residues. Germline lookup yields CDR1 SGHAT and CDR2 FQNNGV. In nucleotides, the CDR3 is TGTGCCAGCAGCGGACACCCGGGACAGGGACCTTATAGCAATCAGCCCCAGCATTTT. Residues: CASSGHPGQGPYSNQPQHF.

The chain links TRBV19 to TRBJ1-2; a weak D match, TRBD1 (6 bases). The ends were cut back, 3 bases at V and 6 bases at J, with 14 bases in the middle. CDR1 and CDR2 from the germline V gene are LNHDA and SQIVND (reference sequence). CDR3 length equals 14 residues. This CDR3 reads CASSILQGLDGYTF. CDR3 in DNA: TGTGCCAGTAGTATCCTACAGGGCCTCGATGGCTACACCTTC.

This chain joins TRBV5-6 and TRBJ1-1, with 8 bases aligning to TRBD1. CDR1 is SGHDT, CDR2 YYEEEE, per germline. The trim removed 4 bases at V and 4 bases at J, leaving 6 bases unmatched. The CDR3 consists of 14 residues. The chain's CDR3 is CASSLGGQGTEAFF. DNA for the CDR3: TGTGCCAGCAGCCTTGGCGGACAGGGCACTGAAGCTTTCTTT. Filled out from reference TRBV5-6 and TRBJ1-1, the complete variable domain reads DAGVTQSPTHLIKTRGQQVTLRCSPKSGHDTVSWYQQALGQGPQFIFQYYEEEERQRGNFPDRFSGHQFPNYSSELNVNALLLGDSALYLCASSLGGQGTEAFFGQGTRLTVV.

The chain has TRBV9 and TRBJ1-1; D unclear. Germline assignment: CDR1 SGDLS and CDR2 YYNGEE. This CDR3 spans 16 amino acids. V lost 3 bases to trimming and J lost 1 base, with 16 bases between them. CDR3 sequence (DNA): TGTGCCAGCAGCGCCGTCGTTGGCAGGTCGAACACTGAAGCTTTCTTT. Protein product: CASSAVVGRSNTEAFF.

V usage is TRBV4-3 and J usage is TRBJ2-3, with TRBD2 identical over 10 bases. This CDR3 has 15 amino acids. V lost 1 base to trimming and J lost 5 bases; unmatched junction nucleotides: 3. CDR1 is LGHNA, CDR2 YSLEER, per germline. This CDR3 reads CASSQGTSGVDTQYF. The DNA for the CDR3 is TGCGCCAGCAGCCAAGGGACTAGCGGAGTAGATACGCAGTATTTT.

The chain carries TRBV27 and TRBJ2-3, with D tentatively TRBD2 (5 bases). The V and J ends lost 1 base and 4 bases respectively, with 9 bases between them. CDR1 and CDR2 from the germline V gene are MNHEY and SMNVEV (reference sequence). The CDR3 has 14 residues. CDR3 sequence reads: CASSLWARADTQYF. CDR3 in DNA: TGTGCCAGCAGTTTATGGGCGAGGGCAGATACGCAGTATTTT.

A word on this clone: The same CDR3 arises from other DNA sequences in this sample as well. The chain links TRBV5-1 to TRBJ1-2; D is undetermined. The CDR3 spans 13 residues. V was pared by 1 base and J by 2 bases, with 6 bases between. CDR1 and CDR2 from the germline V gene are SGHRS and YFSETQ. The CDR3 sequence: CASSLQANYGYTF. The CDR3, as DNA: TGCGCCAGCAGCTTGCAGGCGAACTATGGCTACACCTTC.

The DNA of the CDR3 is TGTGCCAGCAGCTCCCGGACAGGGTCGCAAGAGACCCAGTACTTC. Amino acid sequence: CASSSRTGSQETQYF. The rearrangement uses TRBV5-6 and TRBJ2-5, with 8 positions matching TRBD1. Unmatched junction bases numbered 6, after V lost 3 bases and J lost 2 bases. Germline V gene lookup returns CDR1 SGHDT and CDR2 YYEEEE. CDR3 length: 15 amino acids.

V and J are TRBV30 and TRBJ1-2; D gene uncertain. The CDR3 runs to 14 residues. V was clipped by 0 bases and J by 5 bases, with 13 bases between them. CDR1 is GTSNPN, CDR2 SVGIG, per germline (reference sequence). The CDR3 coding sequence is TGTGCCTGGAGTGTAGTTCGGGATACGTATGGCTACACCTTC. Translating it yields CAWSVVRDTYGYTF.

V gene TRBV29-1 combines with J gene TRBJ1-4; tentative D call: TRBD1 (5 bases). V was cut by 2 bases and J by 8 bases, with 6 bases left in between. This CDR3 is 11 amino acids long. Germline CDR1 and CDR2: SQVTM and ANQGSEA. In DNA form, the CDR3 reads TGCAGCGTTGAACGGGGGGAAAAACTGTTTTTT. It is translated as CSVERGEKLFF. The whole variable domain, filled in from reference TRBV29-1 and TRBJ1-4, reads SAVISQKPSRDICQRGTSLTIQCQVDSQVTMMFWYRQQPGQSLTLIATANQGSEATYESGFVIDKFPISRPNLTFSTLTVSNMSPEDSSIYLCSVERGEKLFFGSGTQLSVL.

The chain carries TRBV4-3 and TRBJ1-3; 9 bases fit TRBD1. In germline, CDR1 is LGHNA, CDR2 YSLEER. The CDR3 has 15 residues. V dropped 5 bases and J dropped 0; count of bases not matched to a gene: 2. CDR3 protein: CASSAGQGSGNTIYF. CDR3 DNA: TGCGCCAGCAGCGCGGGACAGGGCTCTGGAAACACCATATATTTT.